A selection of T cell receptor beta chains follows, all from one sample in a study of blood T cell repertoires in COVID-19. TCRdb keeps only in-frame clones here, not all; method: immunoSEQ multiplex PCR. The sample holds roughly 70,000 clones; roughly 91% are singletons and the top ten take more than 1.1%. The sequenced sample was peripheral blood. All receptors derive from a human donor in a cohort sampled during active COVID-19. CDR3s include the opening cysteine and the closing phenylalanine or tryptophan. Fields, in order: CDR3 protein, CDR3 DNA, V gene, D gene, J gene. A D gene is named only where the DNA matches it firmly.

CDR3 protein: CASSLWTGDLVGGYTF; CDR3 DNA: TGTGCCAGCAGCTTATGGACAGGGGATTTAGTAGGAGGCTACACCTTC; V gene: TRBV3-1/TRBV3-2; D gene: TRBD1; J gene: TRBJ1-2
CDR3 protein: CASRPYQGIEYGYTF; CDR3 DNA: TGTGCCAGCAGACCTTACCAGGGGATTGAATATGGCTACACCTTC; V gene: TRBV6-4; D gene: .; J gene: TRBJ1-2
CDR3 protein: CASTPVAGELFF; CDR3 DNA: TGTGCCAGCACCCCTGTAGCCGGGGAGCTGTTTTTT; V gene: TRBV28; D gene: .; J gene: TRBJ2-2
CDR3 protein: CASSPRTRGQETQYF; CDR3 DNA: TGTGCCAGCAGTCCCCGGACCCGGGGCCAAGAGACCCAGTACTTC; V gene: TRBV28; D gene: .; J gene: TRBJ2-5
CDR3 protein: CASSNTGSDTQYF; CDR3 DNA: TGCGCCAGCAGCAATACAGGGTCCGATACGCAGTATTTT; V gene: TRBV5-1; D gene: .; J gene: TRBJ2-3
CDR3 protein: CASSYLGGVGETQYF; CDR3 DNA: TGTGCCAGCAGTTATCTCGGGGGGGTCGGGGAGACCCAGTACTTC; V gene: TRBV6-5; D gene: TRBD2; J gene: TRBJ2-5
CDR3 protein: CASSLESSDRCLPGNTIYF; CDR3 DNA: TGTGCCAGCAGCTTGGAATCCTCGGACAGGTGTTTGCCTGGAAACACCATATATTTT; V gene: TRBV5-7; D gene: TRBD1; J gene: TRBJ1-3
CDR3 protein: CASSFPLGGEQFF; CDR3 DNA: TGTGCCAGCAGTTTTCCACTCGGGGGTGAGCAGTTCTTC; V gene: TRBV27; D gene: .; J gene: TRBJ2-1
CDR3 protein: CASSQDDSQPQHF; CDR3 DNA: TGTGCCAGCAGCCAAGATGACAGTCAGCCCCAGCATTTT; V gene: TRBV3-1/TRBV3-2; D gene: .; J gene: TRBJ1-5
CDR3 protein: CASSVLGLTMGNEQFF; CDR3 DNA: TGTGCCAGCAGTGTTCTGGGACTTACGATGGGGAATGAGCAGTTCTTC; V gene: TRBV25-1; D gene: .; J gene: TRBJ2-1
CDR3 protein: CASGGGSPYGYTF; CDR3 DNA: TGTGCCAGTGGAGGGGGCTCACCCTATGGCTACACCTTC; V gene: TRBV19; D gene: TRBD1; J gene: TRBJ1-2
CDR3 protein: CASSLRTGENEQFF; CDR3 DNA: TGCGCCAGCAGCTTGCGGACAGGGGAAAATGAGCAGTTCTTC; V gene: TRBV5-1; D gene: TRBD1; J gene: TRBJ2-1
CDR3 protein: CASSQNGGQETQYF; CDR3 DNA: TGTGCCAGCAGTCAGAACGGCGGACAAGAGACCCAGTACTTC; V gene: TRBV2; D gene: .; J gene: TRBJ2-5
CDR3 protein: CASSLWDKPYEQYF; CDR3 DNA: TGTGCCAGCTCACTGTGGGACAAGCCCTACGAGCAGTACTTC; V gene: TRBV18; D gene: .; J gene: TRBJ2-7
CDR3 protein: CASSFGEYQEAQYF; CDR3 DNA: TGTGCCAGCAGTTTCGGGGAGTACCAAGAGGCCCAGTACTTC; V gene: TRBV28; D gene: .; J gene: TRBJ2-5
CDR3 protein: CASSLDPGRYNEQFF; CDR3 DNA: TGTGCCAGCAGCTTGGACCCAGGGAGGTACAATGAGCAGTTCTTC; V gene: TRBV5-6; D gene: .; J gene: TRBJ2-1
CDR3 protein: CASSSRLDTEAFF; CDR3 DNA: TGTGCCAGCAGTAGCCGTTTGGACACTGAAGCTTTCTTT; V gene: TRBV9; D gene: .; J gene: TRBJ1-1
CDR3 protein: CASRGGRGYEQYF; CDR3 DNA: TGCGCCAGCAGAGGCGGTAGAGGATACGAGCAGTACTTC; V gene: TRBV10-2; D gene: .; J gene: TRBJ2-7
CDR3 protein: CAISETGYSYEQYF; CDR3 DNA: TGTGCCATCAGTGAAACAGGCTACTCCTACGAGCAGTACTTC; V gene: TRBV10-3; D gene: .; J gene: TRBJ2-7
CDR3 protein: CASSFGERAQYF; CDR3 DNA: TGTGCCAGCAGCTTTGGAGAGAGGGCCCAGTACTTC; V gene: TRBV11-3; D gene: .; J gene: TRBJ2-5
CDR3 protein: CASSSSGTIYEQYF; CDR3 DNA: TGTGCCAGCAGTTCGAGCGGAACTATCTACGAGCAGTACTTC; V gene: TRBV6-5; D gene: .; J gene: TRBJ2-7
CDR3 protein: CASSFPGLAPTGGYEQFF; CDR3 DNA: TGTGCCAGCAGTTTCCCGGGACTAGCCCCCACGGGGGGGTATGAGCAGTTCTTC; V gene: TRBV28; D gene: TRBD2; J gene: TRBJ2-1
CDR3 protein: CSVGGPTGETQYF; CDR3 DNA: TGCAGCGTTGGAGGGCCAACTGGGGAGACCCAGTACTTC; V gene: TRBV29-1; D gene: .; J gene: TRBJ2-5
CDR3 protein: CASSLVTGGLETQYF; CDR3 DNA: TGTGCCAGCAGCTTAGTTACAGGGGGCCTGGAGACCCAGTACTTC; V gene: TRBV5-6; D gene: TRBD1; J gene: TRBJ2-5
CDR3 protein: CASSLPAGVITYEQYF; CDR3 DNA: TGTGCCAGCAGCTTACCAGCGGGAGTTATAACGTACGAGCAGTACTTC; V gene: TRBV11-2; D gene: TRBD2; J gene: TRBJ2-7
CDR3 protein: CASSEAGTRGYTF; CDR3 DNA: TGTGCCAGCAGTGAAGCCGGTACTCGAGGCTACACCTTC; V gene: TRBV6-1; D gene: .; J gene: TRBJ1-2
CDR3 protein: CASSIGFNRGAQETQYF; CDR3 DNA: TGTGCCAGTAGTATTGGGTTTAACAGGGGGGCACAAGAGACCCAGTACTTC; V gene: TRBV19; D gene: TRBD1; J gene: TRBJ2-5
CDR3 protein: CSVGRDVDSGANVLTF; CDR3 DNA: TGCAGCGTTGGGCGGGACGTAGACTCTGGGGCCAACGTCCTGACTTTC; V gene: TRBV29-1; D gene: .; J gene: TRBJ2-6